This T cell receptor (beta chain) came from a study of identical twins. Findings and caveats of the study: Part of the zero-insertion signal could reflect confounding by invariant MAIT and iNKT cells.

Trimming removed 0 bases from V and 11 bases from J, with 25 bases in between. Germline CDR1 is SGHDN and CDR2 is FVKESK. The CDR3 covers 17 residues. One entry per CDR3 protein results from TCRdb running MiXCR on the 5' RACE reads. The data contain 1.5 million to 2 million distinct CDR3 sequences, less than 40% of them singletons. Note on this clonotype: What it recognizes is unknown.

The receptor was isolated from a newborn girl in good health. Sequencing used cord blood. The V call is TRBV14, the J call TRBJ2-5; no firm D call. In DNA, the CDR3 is TGTGCCAGCAGCCAAGATAGGAAGAGGCGGTTGGTGAATGAGCAGTACTTC. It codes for CASSQDRKRRLVNEQYF.